This T cell receptor beta chain emerged from a study of early stage breast cancer tumors. Study as a whole: ER+/PR+/HER2- status applied to about 70% of the 16 invasive breast tumors. Among approximately 12 ER+/PR+/HER2- tumors, eight were ductal, four lobular. Study-wide findings and caveats: Tumors had roughly 2.5-fold higher T cell density and higher clonality than adjacent normal breast tissue. Commonly generated sequences made up most enriched TCRB sequences shared between patients.

The CDR3 contains 14 residues. Germline-derived CDR1 and CDR2 are MNHNS and SASEGT. V shed 5 bases, J shed 8 bases, and the junction held 6 bases outside the gene matches. About this clone: The antigen is unknown.

Assay used: immunoSEQ multiplex PCR; TCRdb lists only in-frame clones, some missing. The sample has 5,000 to 5,500 clones, 60% to 80% seen once. The origin of this receptor is a person between 55 and 69 years old with breast cancer. The sample comprised breast tumor tissue. The rearrangement links TRBV6-1 to TRBJ1-2; 12 positions agree with TRBD1. The CDR3 nucleotides read TGTGCCAGCAGTTGGGGACAGGGGGCGAGGGGCTACACCTTC. It codes for CASSWGQGARGYTF.